Sequencing of this TCR beta chain was carried out in a study of cytomegalovirus exposure and HLA in healthy donors (dated by TCRdb to the late 2010s). Concerning the study at large: An earlier analysis of about 530 of the donors reported about 280 Gb of sequence data and 117 million unique TCR beta sequences obtained from 180 million or so T cells. A later genetic analysis used genome-wide SNP genotypes for 398 of the 666 donors, treating that subset as a discovery cohort. The study used immunosequencing to profile the T cell repertoires of several hundred subjects and linked those repertoires to cytomegalovirus serostatus. A later analysis re-examined previously published TCR beta repertoires from just over 650 donors and added high-resolution HLA genotyping to investigate patterns of TCR occurrence. In addition to the first cohort of roughly 670 subjects, a separate validation cohort of 120 different subjects was used. To predict cytomegalovirus infection status, the study combined high-throughput TCR immunosequencing, statistical association of individual TCRs with disease status, and machine learning. The aim of the study was to test whether cataloging public T cell receptors could identify signatures of past pathogen exposure. Donor age, sex, ethnicity and CMV serostatus were collected together with the repertoire data. Every discovery cohort repertoire had been produced on one sequencing platform. Among around 400 genotyped donors of the cohort, an average of about 220,000 unique TCR beta nucleotide sequences was sequenced per donor, of which about 19% were non-productive. Of the roughly 400 genotyped donors, less than 90% were placed in the genetic ancestry cluster associated with self-reported Caucasian donors. An early release covering about 600 HLA-typed donors comprised approximately 300 gigabases of sequencing data and about 90 million unique TCR sequences. In the later analysis, no new phenotypic data were used to find candidate immune exposures; instead, reliance was placed on TCR beta sequences and their occurrence across donors. Roughly 5 DR-DQ haplotypes were treated as single units for association and clustering because of strong linkage in the cohort. The number of typed donors differed by locus: 629-630 for A, B, C, DRB1 and DQB1; some 540 for DQA1; fewer than 610 for DPA1; and roughly 490 for DPB1. An earlier analysis of several hundred of the donors applied high-throughput TCR beta sequencing to assess whether each TCR beta V gene segment acted as functional or pseudogenic. HLA typing covered class I and class II loci at four-digit resolution. The investigation overall reported the following: Cytomegalovirus status was reported to be diagnosed by the classifier with high specificity and sensitivity in both the original and validation cohorts. Three of the identified cytomegalovirus-associated TCR beta chains were confirmed in vitro to be specific for cytomegalovirus antigens. According to the authors, the approach could potentially be generalized to other disease states and immunological phenotypes. In an earlier analysis of around 600 of the donors, most TCR beta V segments appeared in productive rearrangements about 87% or about 30% of the time, broadly matching IMGT annotations. For the cohort, immune exposure information was limited to CMV serostatus. A later analysis found that most CMV-associated TCR beta chains appeared HLA-restricted, with HLA associations seemingly driven largely by CMV exposure. Some IMGT-functional V segments, including TRBV6-2 and TRBV6-3, could not be distinguished by the 87-base-pair reads and were therefore excluded. A later genetic analysis reported fewer N-insertions in productive TCRs among donors in an Asian-associated ancestry cluster than the approximately 670-donor mean. A cluster of highly shared sequence variants was judged likely to be a technical artifact of the sequencing pipeline. Roughly uniform sequencing depth across donors was assumed in presence/absence analyses, although this assumption may not hold. Because counts were too low, 15 or so rarely observed V segments, including chromosome 9 orphons, were excluded from the earlier analysis of around 640 of the donors. HLA typing was unavailable for some donors at each locus, so association tests used only the typed subset. Correlated functional status among segregating V segments might reflect linkage disequilibrium, but an unknown experimental factor could not be ruled out. When HLA alleles, especially DR and DQ, strongly co-occurred, attributing TCR associations to individual alleles was difficult. Compared with equally common non-associated chains, HLA-associated TCR beta chains in a later analysis were more clonally expanded and had lower generation probabilities. A later analysis associated around 16,000 TCR beta sequences with specific HLA alleles at a false discovery rate of 0.05. In a later analysis, several top co-occurrence clusters were reported to appear linked to parvovirus B19, influenza, CMV and Epstein-Barr virus. V-gene and J-gene trimming of TCR beta chains was associated with a missense DCLRE1C variant in a later genetic analysis, and the association was replicated in an independent cohort. In this cohort, only TCR beta chains were sequenced, and detectable features were limited by the absence of alpha or paired-chain data. The study gave a list of some 150 TCR beta chains associated with cytomegalovirus. Most TCR sequences were observed very rarely across donors, whereas some public TCRs were present in many individuals. A further reported finding was that TCR beta sequences accurately predicted the HLA-A and HLA-B alleles for most subjects in the first cohort. In a later analysis, the rate of TCR association differed among HLA loci, with DRB1 alleles having the most associated TCRs and HLA-C alleles having the fewest.

The CDR3, cysteine through phenylalanine, is 17 amino acids long. Only the CDR3 DNA is retained, 51 bases long and in frame from the first base. Relative to germline, V is missing 4 bases and J is missing 0 bases, with 9 bases of the junction outside any gene match. CDR1 and CDR2 are drawn from the germline V gene: SGHDT, YYEEEE. The library was built by means of the immunoSEQ multiplex PCR assay. For the multiplex PCR, a mixture combining 60 forward primers for TCR Vbeta segments and 13 reverse primers for TCR Jbeta segments was used. The CDR3 region of rearranged TCR beta genes was amplified from genomic DNA with a multiplex PCR assay. Amplified TCR beta libraries were sequenced as 87-base-pair reads on the Illumina HiSeq System. In the source study's methods: A later analysis counted about 80 million unique TCR beta chains across the 550 to 800 repertoires, and roughly 10 million of these chains were shared by at least two donors. A nearest-neighbor algorithm error-corrected the raw reads and collapsed the reads into unique sequences, merging closely related sequences to remove PCR and sequencing errors. CDR3 sequences were aligned to IMGT reference sequences to assign V, D and J gene segments. Each retained sequence needed at least a six-nucleotide match to both a V gene segment and a J gene segment. Rearrangements were called productive when the CDR3 lacked stop codons and stayed in frame with V and J; all others were non-productive. Following IMGT convention, CDR3 was defined as the stretch from the second conserved V-encoded cysteine up to the conserved J-encoded phenylalanine. In an earlier analysis of approximately 500 of the donors, sequences lacking an unambiguous match to a single V gene segment were excluded. An earlier analysis of a few hundred of the donors called V segments functional above 56.7% productive rearrangements and segregating when the between-donor standard deviation exceeded 5%. To diagnose cytomegalovirus status from the catalog of TCR beta chain sequences, a statistical classification framework was built. V and J gene assignment, in a later analysis, came from comparing TCR nucleotide sequences with IMGT/GENE-DB human TR gene sequences. The TCRdist pipeline was used in a later analysis to assign CDR3 sequences and most-parsimonious VDJ recombination scenarios. In a later analysis, each TCR beta chain was defined by its CDR3 amino acid sequence together with its V-gene family, and reads lacking a unique V-gene family were excluded. To address suspected cross-contamination and a sequencing artifact, a later analysis removed approximately 600 highly shared, low-generation-probability nucleotide sequences. In a later analysis, a clonal expansion index for each public chain was calculated from normalized within-repertoire ranks of inferred template counts. A later analysis computed generation probabilities with a VDJ recombination model fitted to out-of-frame rearrangements, and checked the results against IGoR. In a later analysis, hypergeometric tests were used to score TCR-TCR, TCR-HLA and TCR-CMV co-occurrence, with a repertoire-size bias correction applied to TCR pairs. To estimate false discovery rates, a later analysis permuted the HLA or CMV assignments 20 times. In a later analysis, co-occurring TCRs were grouped with DBSCAN, and TCRdist sequence similarity was added when clustering was performed within HLA-allele-positive subsets. Repertoires with fewer than 30,000 or more than 120,000 public chains were left out of co-occurrence clustering, as were five repertoires with anomalous nucleotide sharing. TCRdb limited this immuneACCESS table to in-frame rearrangements with V and J called. A share of clones is missing; checked studies link under half to unresolved V genes, and the rest is unexplained. Clone size and the V and J calls come from that table; the DNA yielded D and trimming. The sample's records list around 210,000 clones. More than 0.75% of the sample comes from the top ten.

A note on this clone: This clone's antigen is unknown.

The cohort was made up of around 720 healthy bone marrow donors. At the time of sampling, every cohort member was nominally healthy, though immune exposures that went unrecorded were likely present. The donor tested CMV seropositive, placing the donor among the 250 to 300 seropositive members of the cohort. Each donor provided a peripheral blood sample, and peripheral blood mononuclear cells were used for TCR beta sequencing. Genomic DNA extraction from the blood cell samples was performed with the Qiagen DNeasy Blood Extraction Kit. The V and J segments used are TRBV5-6 and TRBJ2-5, with 10 bases aligning to TRBD2. This TCR was sampled from a woman aged 25-40 years in good health and CMV-seropositive. Sequenced input: PBMCs. The DNA sequence reads TGTGCCAGCAGCGGGGGGTTAGGACTAGCGGACCAAGAGACCCAGTACTTC. Translated, it gives CASSGGLGLADQETQYF.